The 27 T cell receptor beta chains in this list originate from one sample, sequenced in a study of blood T cell repertoires in COVID-19. The data were produced by immunoSEQ multiplex PCR, yet TCRdb's version contains in-frame clones alone and is incomplete. Found here are hundreds of thousands of clones, nearly 90% of them singletons; the top ten hold approximately 2%. The material sequenced was PBMCs or T cells enriched from blood (not recorded which). All receptors come from a woman younger than 35 with acute COVID-19.

This rearrangement joins TRBV27 to TRBJ2-5, with TRBD2 matching over 10 bases. V gave up 6 bases and J gave up 2 bases; unmatched junction bases: 9. The CDR3 runs 16 residues. Germline CDR1 MNHEY, CDR2 SMNVEV (reference sequence). The CDR3 sequence: CASSPSRTSGQETQYF. The CDR3 DNA reads as TGTGCCAGCAGCCCCTCCCGGACTAGCGGTCAAGAGACCCAGTACTTC.

The chain joins TRBV7-2 to TRBJ2-1; no definite D call. This CDR3 is built from 13 residues. V shed 8 bases and J shed 6 bases, with 14 bases lying between them. Germline CDR1 SGHTA, CDR2 FQGNSA. The CDR3 DNA is TGTGCCAGCTTGAAAATATTCAGCAATGAGCAGTTCTTC. Its protein product is CASLKIFSNEQFF.

This clone was found once. The gene calls are TRBV5-1 and TRBJ2-7, with D perhaps matching TRBD1 (6 bases). The germline V and J ends were trimmed by 0 bases and 4 bases, with 11 bases remaining between them. Germline CDR1 and CDR2: SGHRS and YFSETQ. This CDR3 region has 14 residues. The CDR3 reads CASSLVAGVYEQYF. The CDR3 bases are TGCGCCAGCAGCTTGGTGGCAGGGGTATACGAGCAGTACTTC.

DNA of the CDR3: TGTGCCAGCAGCTTAGTGGCAGGGGCCAACTATGGCTACACCTTC. Translating gives CASSLVAGANYGYTF. V gene TRBV7-2 combines with J gene TRBJ1-2, with TRBD1 as a possible D gene (6 bases). The CDR3 length is 15 residues. Germline V gene lookup returns CDR1 SGHTA and CDR2 FQGNSA. V was clipped by 1 base and J by 2 bases, with 11 bases between them.

V usage is TRBV5-6 and J usage is TRBJ1-1; tentative D call: TRBD1 (6 bases). V lost 3 bases and J lost 7, with 16 bases in between. The germline V gene has CDR1 SGHDT and CDR2 YYEEEE. The CDR3 contains 14 residues. The CDR3 coding sequence is TGTGCCAGCAGCTCGGACAGCTCCGGGGTTGAAGCTTTCTTT. Its protein product is CASSSDSSGVEAFF.

This clone came up once. The chain combines TRBV10-3 with TRBJ2-1; the match to TRBD2 covers 8 bases. This CDR3 is 14 amino acids long. V gave up 4 bases and J gave up 2 bases; unmatched junction bases: 1. Germline-derived CDR1 and CDR2 are ENHRY and SYGVKD. This CDR3 is CAISGAGAYNEQFF. The CDR3 DNA reads as TGTGCCATCAGTGGAGCGGGAGCCTACAATGAGCAGTTCTTC.

V and J are TRBV19 and TRBJ1-1; D unclear. The CDR3 runs 14 residues. From germline, CDR1 is LNHDA and CDR2 SQIVND (reference sequence). V lost 5 bases and J lost 4, with 14 bases in between. The CDR3 loop reads CASSGGIRFTEAFF. The CDR3 bases are TGTGCCAGTAGTGGAGGGATTCGCTTCACTGAAGCTTTCTTT.

The chain recombines TRBV28 with TRBJ2-1; 9 nucleotides match TRBD2. V was pared by 8 bases and J by 1 base, with 9 bases of the junction left unmatched. Germline assignment: CDR1 MDHEN and CDR2 SYDVKM. The CDR3 has 16 amino acids. The CDR3 DNA reads TGTGCCAGCTTAGGTCTTAGCGGGAGTTCCTACAATGAGCAGTTCTTC. As protein: CASLGLSGSSYNEQFF.

This clone appeared once. This chain uses TRBV4-3 with TRBJ2-4; 9 bases align to TRBD2. The germline gives CDR1 LGHNA, CDR2 YSLEER. With 2 bases clipped from V and 0 bases from J, the junction kept 8 bases outside the gene matches. There are 18 residues in the CDR3. For the CDR3, the DNA is TGCGCCAGCAGCCAACCCCGCGGGGGGGTAGTAGCCAAAAACATTCAGTACTTC. It yields the protein CASSQPRGGVVAKNIQYF.

The genes are TRBV5-1 and TRBJ1-5, with D unclear. The germline V and J ends were trimmed by 2 bases and 3 bases, with 12 bases remaining between them. CDR1 is SGHRS, CDR2 YFSETQ, per germline. This CDR3 region has 15 residues. The DNA for the CDR3 is TGCGCCAGCAGCTTCGGGTCTACCCCCAATCAGCCCCAGCATTTT. Translating it yields CASSFGSTPNQPQHF.

J is TRBJ1-2 and V is TRBV5-6; D possibly corresponds to TRBD1 (5 bases). This CDR3 is built from 13 residues. Trimming removed 2 bases at V and 4 bases at J, with 9 bases between. Germline V gene lookup returns CDR1 SGHDT and CDR2 YYEEEE. The CDR3 protein is CASSFPGGYGYTF. CDR3 DNA: TGTGCCAGCAGCTTTCCCGGGGGCTATGGCTACACCTTC.

The chain combines TRBV9 with TRBJ1-6; TRBD1 agrees at 7 bases. The CDR3 spans 14 residues. In germline, CDR1 is SGDLS, CDR2 YYNGEE. The J segment lost 10 bases and the V segment lost 0 bases, leaving 4 bases of the junction unmatched. The CDR3 DNA sequence: TGTGCCAGCAGCGTAGAGGGGGCAGGATCACCCCTCCACTTT. Its translation: CASSVEGAGSPLHF.

J is TRBJ1-6 and V is TRBV6-1, with D possibly matching TRBD1 (5 bases). Germline CDR1 MNHNS, CDR2 SASEGT. The V end was cut by 3 bases, the J end by 10 bases, with 10 bases between. The CDR3 loop spans 13 amino acids. CDR3 sequence reads: CASSDRQGSPLHF. CDR3 coding DNA: TGTGCCAGCAGTGACAGGCAGGGCTCACCCCTCCACTTT.

The chain combines TRBV19 with TRBJ2-1; a weak D match, TRBD2 (5 bases). The CDR3 has 12 amino acids. V was trimmed by 6 bases and J by 9 bases, leaving 12 bases between them. The germline CDR1 and CDR2 sequences are LNHDA and SQIVND (reference sequence). The CDR3 DNA is TGTGCCAGTAGCGTGACGGGGTCTGAGCAGTTCTTC. This gives the protein CASSVTGSEQFF.

This chain connects TRBV2 to TRBJ1-5, with 9 bases that match TRBD1. Per the germline V gene, CDR1 is SNHLY and CDR2 is FYNNEI. The CDR3 contains 18 residues. J lost 6 bases, V lost 2 bases, and 14 bases had no gene match. In DNA, the CDR3 is TGTGCCAGCAGTGAATTTAGGACAGGGGATGTATATGGTCAGCCCCAGCATTTT. Amino acid sequence: CASSEFRTGDVYGQPQHF.

V usage is TRBV6-1 and J usage is TRBJ2-7, with D tentatively TRBD2 (6 bases). The CDR3 has 11 residues. V shed 3 bases and J shed 6 bases, with 6 bases lying between them. Germline V CDR1 and CDR2: MNHNS, SASEGT. This chain's CDR3 is CASSEEGEQYF. The DNA for the CDR3 is TGTGCCAGCAGTGAGGAGGGCGAGCAGTACTTC.

The chain has TRBV19 and TRBJ2-5; D is possibly TRBD2 (6 bases). CDR3 length: 13 residues. CDR1 and CDR2 (germline): LNHDA, SQIVND (reference sequence). Trimming removed 5 bases from V and 5 bases from J, with 12 bases in between. CDR3 bases: TGTGCCAGTAGTTTGCGGGGTTCGGAGACCCAGTACTTC. As protein: CASSLRGSETQYF.

This clone was seen a few times. The genes are TRBV19 and TRBJ1-2, with D hard to call. The CDR3 length is 13 residues. With 3 bases removed from V and 10 bases from J, the gap between germline ends came to 15 bases. In germline, CDR1 is LNHDA, CDR2 SQIVND (reference sequence). CDR3 DNA sequence: TGTGCCAGTAGTATTTTGTCGGGATTTGACTACACCTTC. As protein: CASSILSGFDYTF.

This chain links TRBV11-2 with TRBJ2-1; 7 bases match TRBD1. With 6 bases clipped from V and 4 bases from J, the junction kept 12 bases outside the gene matches. The CDR3 has 16 residues. Looked up from germline, CDR1 is SGHAT and CDR2 is FQNNGV. This CDR3 reads CASRRDSPKPYNEQFF. The DNA of the CDR3 is TGTGCCAGCAGAAGGGACAGCCCTAAACCTTACAATGAGCAGTTCTTC.

As to this clone: The sample carries other DNA sequences with the same CDR3. The genes are TRBV19 and TRBJ1-3; D call uncertain. Germline loops: CDR1 LNHDA, CDR2 SQIVND (reference sequence). CDR3 length: 13 residues. V was clipped by 4 bases and J by 1 base, with 5 bases between them. The CDR3 region has the DNA TGTGCCAGTAGTACAGGTTCTGGAAACACCATATATTTT. Protein sequence: CASSTGSGNTIYF.

The chain employs TRBV7-9 and TRBJ1-6; unclear D gene. Germline-derived CDR1 and CDR2 are SEHNR and FQNEAQ (reference sequence). V lost 5 bases and J lost 5, with 13 bases in between. This CDR3 is 15 amino acids long. The CDR3 region is CASSLRTGNNSPLHF. CDR3 in DNA: TGTGCCAGCAGCCTACGGACGGGGAATAATTCACCCCTCCACTTT.

The CDR3 DNA sequence: TGTGCCAGCAGCTTAATCTCTTCGAACACCGGGGAGCTGTTTTTT. It translates to CASSLISSNTGELFF. The rearrangement links TRBV7-3 to TRBJ2-2, with no clear D. CDR3 length: 15 amino acids. With 1 base removed from V and 0 bases from J, the gap between germline ends came to 6 bases. Per germline, CDR1 SGHTA and CDR2 FQGTGA.

The chain carries TRBV7-2 and TRBJ1-2; no reliable D call. The CDR3 is 16 amino acids. V lost 1 base and J lost 2, with 14 bases in between. In germline, CDR1 is SGHTA, CDR2 FQGNSA. The CDR3 bases are TGTGCCAGCAGCTTAGGGACGGGGAGAGCAAACTATGGCTACACCTTC. This codes for CASSLGTGRANYGYTF.

This clone was counted between two and nine times. The chain recombines TRBV3-1 (or the pseudogene TRBV3-2) with TRBJ2-7; weak D call: TRBD2 (5 bases). CDR1 LGHDT and CDR2 YNNKEL come from the germline V gene (reference sequence). V lost 1 base and J 3 bases, leaving 16 bases between the germline ends. CDR3 length: 16 amino acids. CDR3 coding DNA: TGTGCCAGCAGCCAAGTTTTGGCTAGCTTAGGCTACGAGCAGTACTTC. Residues: CASSQVLASLGYEQYF.

The CDR3 reads CASSHGQEVSYGYTF. The CDR3 bases are TGTGCCAGCAGCCATGGTCAGGAAGTTTCTTATGGCTACACCTTC. The chain recombines TRBV3-1 (or the pseudogene TRBV3-2) with TRBJ1-2; no clear D gene. CDR3 length: 15 amino acids. V was clipped by 3 bases and J by 5 bases, with 16 bases between them. CDR1 LGHDT and CDR2 YNNKEL come from the germline V gene (reference sequence).

V gene TRBV6-5 combines with J gene TRBJ2-1; 7 nucleotides align to TRBD1. The V segment lost 8 bases and the J segment 8 bases; nucleotides outside the gene matches: 12. Looked up from germline, CDR1 is MNHEY and CDR2 is SVGAGI. The CDR3 loop spans 14 amino acids. CDR3 DNA sequence: TGTGCCAGCTTGACAGGGAATGATGGCGATGAGCAGTTCTTC. Residues: CASLTGNDGDEQFF.

The V call is TRBV28, the J call TRBJ1-5, with 7 positions matching TRBD1. J gave up 5 bases and V 6 bases, and 7 bases lay outside the gene matches. Per the germline V gene, CDR1 is MDHEN and CDR2 is SYDVKM. The CDR3 spans 14 residues. In DNA form, the CDR3 reads TGTGCCAGCAGACGACAGGGTTTTTATCAGCCCCAGCATTTT. Translated, it gives CASRRQGFYQPQHF. Full variable domain (rest looked up from reference TRBV28 and TRBJ1-5): DVKVTQSSRYLVKRTGEKVFLECVQDMDHENMFWYRQDPGLGLRLIYFSYDVKMKEKGDIPEGYSVSREKKERFSLILESASTNQTSMYLCASRRQGFYQPQHFGDGTRLSIL.